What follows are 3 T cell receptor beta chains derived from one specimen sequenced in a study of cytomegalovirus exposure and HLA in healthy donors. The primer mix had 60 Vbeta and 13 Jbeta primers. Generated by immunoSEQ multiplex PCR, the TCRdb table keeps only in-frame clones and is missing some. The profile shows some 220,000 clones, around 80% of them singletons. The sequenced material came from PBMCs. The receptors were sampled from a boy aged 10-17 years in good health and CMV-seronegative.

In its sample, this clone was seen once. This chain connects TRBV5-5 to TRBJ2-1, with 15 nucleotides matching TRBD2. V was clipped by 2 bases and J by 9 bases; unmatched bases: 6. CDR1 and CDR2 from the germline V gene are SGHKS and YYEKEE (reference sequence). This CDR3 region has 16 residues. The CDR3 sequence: CASSLPGLAGGGEQFF. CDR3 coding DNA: TGTGCCAGCAGCTTACCGGGACTAGCGGGAGGAGGTGAGCAGTTCTTC.

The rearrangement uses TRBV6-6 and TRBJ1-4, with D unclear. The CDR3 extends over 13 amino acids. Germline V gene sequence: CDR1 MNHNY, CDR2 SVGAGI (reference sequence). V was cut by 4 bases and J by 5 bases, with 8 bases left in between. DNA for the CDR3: TGTGCCAGCAGTTGGGCCAGGAATGAAAAACTGTTTTTT. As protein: CASSWARNEKLFF.

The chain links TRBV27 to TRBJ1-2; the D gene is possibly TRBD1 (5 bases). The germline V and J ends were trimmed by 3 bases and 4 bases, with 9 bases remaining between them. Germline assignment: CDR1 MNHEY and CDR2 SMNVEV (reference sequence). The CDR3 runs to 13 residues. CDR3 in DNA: TGTGCCAGCAGTTTTCAGGGAGGCTATGGCTACACCTTC. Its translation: CASSFQGGYGYTF.